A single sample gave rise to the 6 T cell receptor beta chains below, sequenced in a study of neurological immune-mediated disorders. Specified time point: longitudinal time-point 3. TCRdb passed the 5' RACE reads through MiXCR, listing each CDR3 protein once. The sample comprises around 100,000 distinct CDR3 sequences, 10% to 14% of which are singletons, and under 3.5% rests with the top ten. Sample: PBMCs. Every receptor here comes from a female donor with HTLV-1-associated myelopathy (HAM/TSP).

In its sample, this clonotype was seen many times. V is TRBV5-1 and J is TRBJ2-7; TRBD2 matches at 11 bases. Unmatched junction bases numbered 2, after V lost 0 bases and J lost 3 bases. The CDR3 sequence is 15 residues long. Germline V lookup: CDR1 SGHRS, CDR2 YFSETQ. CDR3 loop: CASSLALAGGYEQYF. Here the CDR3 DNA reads TGCGCCAGCAGCTTGGCCCTAGCGGGGGGCTACGAGCAGTACTTC.

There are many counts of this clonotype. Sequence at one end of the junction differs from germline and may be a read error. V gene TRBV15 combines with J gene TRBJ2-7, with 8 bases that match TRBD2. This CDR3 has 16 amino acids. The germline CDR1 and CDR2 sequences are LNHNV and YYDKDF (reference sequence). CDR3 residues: CATSRDVGGGTYEQYF. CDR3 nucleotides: TGTGCTACCAGCAGAGATGTAGGCGGGGGGACCTACGAGCAGTACTTC. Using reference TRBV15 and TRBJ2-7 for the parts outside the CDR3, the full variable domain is DAMVIQNPRYQVTQFGKPVTLSCSQTLNHNVMYWYQQKSSQAPKLLFHYYDKDFNNEADTPDNFQSRRPNTSFCFLDIRSPGLGDTAMYLCATSRDVGGGTYEQYFGPGTRLTVT.

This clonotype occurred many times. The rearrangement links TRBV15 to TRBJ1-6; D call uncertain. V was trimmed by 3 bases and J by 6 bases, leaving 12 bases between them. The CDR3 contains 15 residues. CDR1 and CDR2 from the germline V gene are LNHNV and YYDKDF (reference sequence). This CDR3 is CATSRATVANSPLHF. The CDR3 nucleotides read TGTGCCACCAGCAGGGCAACGGTCGCTAATTCACCCCTCCACTTT.

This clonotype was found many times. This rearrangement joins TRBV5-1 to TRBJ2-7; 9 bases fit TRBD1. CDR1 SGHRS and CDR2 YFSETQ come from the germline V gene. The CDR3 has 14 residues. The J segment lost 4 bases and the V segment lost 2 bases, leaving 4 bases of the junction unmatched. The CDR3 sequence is CASSLQGAVYEQYF. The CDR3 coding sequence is TGCGCCAGCAGCTTACAGGGGGCCGTTTACGAGCAGTACTTC.

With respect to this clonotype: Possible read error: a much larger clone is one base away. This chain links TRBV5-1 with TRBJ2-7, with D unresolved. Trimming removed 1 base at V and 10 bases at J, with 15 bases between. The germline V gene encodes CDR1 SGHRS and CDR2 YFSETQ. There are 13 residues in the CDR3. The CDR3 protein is CASSLQKGDAQYF. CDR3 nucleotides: TGCGCCAGCAGCTTGCAGAAAGGTGATGCTCAGTACTTC.

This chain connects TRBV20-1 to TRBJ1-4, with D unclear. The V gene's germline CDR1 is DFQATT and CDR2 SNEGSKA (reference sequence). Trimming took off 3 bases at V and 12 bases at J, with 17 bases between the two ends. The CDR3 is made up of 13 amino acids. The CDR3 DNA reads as TGCAGTGCTAGCGGCCGCCCCGGGTCGGAACTGTTTTTT. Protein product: CSASGRPGSELFF.